Shown below are 14 T cell receptor beta chains from a single sample sequenced in a study of shared clonotypes between healthy human individuals. Naive-designated CD8 cells lacked CD45RO, were positively enriched for CCR7, and omitted terminally differentiated effector memory CD45RA+ cells. Some clones are missing from TCRdb's copy, which holds only in-frame ones; the method was immunoSEQ multiplex PCR. The top ten clones hold over 1.5% of a sample with about 2.2 million clones, roughly 95% of them seen once. Source material: naive CD8+ T cells from PBMCs. Source of these receptors: a man younger than 35 in good health. Some clones in this sample may be carry-over from other donors' samples.

This clone was counted a single time. The V call is TRBV15, the J call TRBJ2-1; D is unresolved. This CDR3 region has 14 residues. Germline assignment: CDR1 LNHNV and CDR2 YYDKDF (reference sequence). The V gene lost 1 base and the J gene lost 3 bases, with 7 bases spanning the gap. In DNA form, the CDR3 reads TGTGCCACCAGCAGAGCGGCCGACTACAATGAGCAGTTCTTC. It is translated as CATSRAADYNEQFF.

The chain is built from TRBV10-3 and TRBJ2-1; TRBD2 agrees at 13 bases. Germline V CDR1 and CDR2: ENHRY, SYGVKD. Unmatched junction bases numbered 7, after V lost 8 bases and J lost 9 bases. The CDR3 runs 14 residues. The CDR3 nucleotides read TGTGCCATCGGACTAGCGGGAGTATTCGGTGAGCAGTTCTTC. This sequence encodes CAIGLAGVFGEQFF.

The chain joins TRBV5-6 to TRBJ1-3; possible D gene TRBD1, 5 bases. CDR1 and CDR2 from the germline V gene are SGHDT and YYEEEE. The V end lost 1 base, the J end lost 8 bases, and 19 bases lay between the germline ends. The CDR3 extends over 16 amino acids. The CDR3 sequence: CASSLIGTRTLDTIYF. The CDR3 nucleotides read TGTGCCAGCAGCTTGATTGGGACTCGGACATTGGACACCATATATTTT. Variable domain in full (rest from reference TRBV5-6 and TRBJ1-3): DAGVTQSPTHLIKTRGQQVTLRCSPKSGHDTVSWYQQALGQGPQFIFQYYEEEERQRGNFPDRFSGHQFPNYSSELNVNALLLGDSALYLCASSLIGTRTLDTIYFGEGSWLTVV.

The chain links TRBV27 to TRBJ1-2; D is undetermined. The CDR3 sequence is 15 residues long. V lost 2 bases to trimming and J lost 4 bases, with 14 bases between them. CDR1 and CDR2 (germline): MNHEY, SMNVEV (reference sequence). The CDR3 region has the DNA TGTGCCAGCAGTTTAAGTGTCGCCCCGGCCTATGGCTACACCTTC. This gives the protein CASSLSVAPAYGYTF.

The rearrangement joins TRBV28 to TRBJ2-7, with 9 bases lining up with TRBD1. The germline gives CDR1 MDHEN, CDR2 SYDVKM. The CDR3 contains 15 residues. V was pared by 6 bases and J by 5 bases, with 11 bases of the junction left unmatched. The CDR3 DNA reads as TGTGCCAGCAGCCGGGGGACAGGGTTTTTGAACGAGCAGTACTTC. It codes for CASSRGTGFLNEQYF. Based on the CDR3 plus reference TRBV28 and TRBJ2-7, the full variable domain is DVKVTQSSRYLVKRTGEKVFLECVQDMDHENMFWYRQDPGLGLRLIYFSYDVKMKEKGDIPEGYSVSREKKERFSLILESASTNQTSMYLCASSRGTGFLNEQYFGPGTRLTVT.

Written as DNA, the CDR3 is TGCGCCAGCAAAGTCGGTAGACAGGGGAATGAAAAACTGTTTTTT. Translating gives CASKVGRQGNEKLFF. The gene calls are TRBV23-1 and TRBJ1-4; 8 bases align to TRBD1. TRBV23-1 is an open reading frame whose function is uncertain. The ends lost 7 bases at V and 5 bases at J; junction bases unmatched: 9. This CDR3 spans 15 amino acids.

This chain connects TRBV5-1 to TRBJ2-2, with D possibly being TRBD2 (6 bases). This CDR3 comprises 14 residues. Germline CDR1 SGHRS, CDR2 YFSETQ. Deletions cut 6 bases from V and 4 bases from J, with 13 bases between. The CDR3 sequence: CASTSAGGTGELFF. CDR3 DNA: TGCGCCAGCACCTCCGCCGGGGGCACCGGGGAGCTGTTTTTT. Together with reference TRBV5-1 and TRBJ2-2, the CDR3 gives the full variable domain: KAGVTQTPRYLIKTRGQQVTLSCSPISGHRSVSWYQQTPGQGLQFLFEYFSETQRNKGNFPGRFSGRQFSNSRSEMNVSTLELGDSALYLCASTSAGGTGELFFGEGSRLTVL.

The chain joins TRBV7-9 to TRBJ2-7; TRBD2 might be the D (6 bases). The V end was cut by 2 bases, the J end by 6 bases, with 11 bases between. This CDR3 spans 13 amino acids. Per the germline V gene, CDR1 is SEHNR and CDR2 is FQNEAQ (reference sequence). The CDR3 nucleotides are TGTGCCAGCAGCTTAAATGGGGACTCCGAGCAGTACTTC. It is translated as CASSLNGDSEQYF.

The chain links TRBV27 to TRBJ1-5, with D possibly being TRBD1 (5 bases). CDR3 length: 14 amino acids. V was clipped by 6 bases and J by 3 bases, with 12 bases between them. CDR1 and CDR2 (germline): MNHEY, SMNVEV (reference sequence). CDR3 nucleotides: TGTGCCAGCAGGGGGGGGGAGCCCAATCAGCCCCAGCATTTT. Amino acids: CASRGGEPNQPQHF.

The chain couples TRBV4-1 to TRBJ2-1; TRBD2 agrees at 14 bases. The CDR3 is 20 amino acids. Trimming at V came to 3 bases and at J to 4 bases, leaving 14 bases not matched to a gene. Germline assignment: CDR1 MGHRA and CDR2 YSYEKL. CDR3 sequence: CASSQKIYGTSGSGYNEQFF. DNA of the CDR3: TGCGCCAGCAGCCAGAAGATCTACGGGACTAGCGGGAGCGGTTACAATGAGCAGTTCTTC.

V is TRBV28 and J is TRBJ2-3, with D perhaps TRBD1 (6 bases). The CDR3 totals 18 residues. V was trimmed by 5 bases and J by 5 bases, leaving 26 bases between them. Germline-derived CDR1 and CDR2 are MDHEN and SYDVKM. CDR3 DNA: TGTGCCAGCAGTCATAGAAAGTTTAAGGGGGAGAAGGGAGATACGCAGTATTTT. Translation gives CASSHRKFKGEKGDTQYF.

The chain employs TRBV12-5 and TRBJ2-1; the D gene is possibly TRBD2 (6 bases). V was pared by 1 base and J by 6 bases, with 7 bases between. The length of the CDR3 is 13 residues. From germline, CDR1 is LGHNT and CDR2 FRNRAP. CDR3: CASGLGRGNEQFF. The CDR3, as DNA: TGTGCTAGTGGTTTGGGGCGGGGCAATGAGCAGTTCTTC.

The chain carries TRBV21-1 and TRBJ2-1; the DNA was not compared with TRBD2, the D call given in the table. TRBV21-1 is listed as a pseudogene. The CDR3 length is 13 residues. The DNA for the CDR3 is TGTGCCAGCAGCAAATCTAGCCTGGATGAGCAGTTCTTC. The encoded protein is CASSKSSLDEQFF.

The CDR3 protein is CASNGGGGQPQHF. In DNA, the CDR3 is TGTGCCAGCAACGGGGGGGGCGGTCAGCCCCAGCATTTT. V is TRBV27 and J is TRBJ1-5; tentative D call: TRBD1 (6 bases). In germline, CDR1 is MNHEY, CDR2 SMNVEV (reference sequence). The V gene lost 7 bases and the J gene lost 6 bases, with 13 bases spanning the gap. The CDR3 is 13 residues long.